A selection of T cell receptor beta chains follows, all from one sample in a study of OX40 agonist ivuxolimab in advanced cancers. The protocol was immunoSEQ multiplex PCR, while the TCRdb copy is restricted to in-frame clones and leaves out a portion. In the table there are over 20,000 clones, 80% to 90% of which are singletons. Specimen: CD4+ or CD8+ T cells sorted from blood, collected in a trial of the OX40 agonist ivuxolimab. The receptor set was obtained from an adult with an advanced solid tumor such as melanoma, head and neck, liver or kidney cancer. Both conserved end residues are part of each CDR3. The order of the fields is CDR3 length, D gene, clone size, J gene, V gene, CDR3 DNA, CDR3 protein. D genes are given only for firm matches. Size is omitted from some rows. Given values are once, few, many or a class for expanded clones.

>15|-|-|TRBJ2-2|TRBV21-1
TGTGCCAGCAGCCTCGCGGGGGGGCCCACCGGGGAGCTGTTTTTT
CASSLAGGPTGELFF
>16|TRBD2|-|TRBJ2-1|TRBV4-2
TGTGCCAGCAGCCAAGATTACGGGGGGAGGGGAGATGAGCAGTTCTTC
CASSQDYGGRGDEQFF
>13|-|-|TRBJ1-1|TRBV7-9
TGTGCCAGCAGCGCTACCGTGGACACTGAAGCTTTCTTT
CASSATVDTEAFF
>15|-|-|TRBJ1-1|TRBV5-6
TGTGCCAGCAGCTGGGGAGAAACAATGAACACTGAAGCTTTCTTT
CASSWGETMNTEAFF
>13|TRBD1|-|TRBJ1-2|TRBV27
TGTGCCAGCAGTTTGACAGGGCACTATGGCTACACCTTC
CASSLTGHYGYTF
>15|-|-|TRBJ2-7|TRBV9
TGTGCCAGCAGCGGCCCGGGACACGGGGCCTACGAGCAGTACTTC
CASSGPGHGAYEQYF
>15|TRBD1|-|TRBJ2-7|TRBV29-1
TGCAGCGTGGGTGCCGACAGGGGCGTCAGTCTCGAGCAGTACTTC
CSVGADRGVSLEQYF
>15|-|-|TRBJ2-7|TRBV5-4
TGTGCCAGCAGCCCCCGGTGGGGGAGCTCCTACGAGCAGTACTTC
CASSPRWGSSYEQYF
>14|-|-|TRBJ2-2|TRBV9
TGTGCCAGCAAAAGGAACAGGGCGGCCGGGGAGCTGTTTTTT
CASKRNRAAGELFF
>15|TRBD2|-|TRBJ2-2|TRBV7-9
TGTGCCAGCAGCCTCAGCGGGGGGGCCACCGGGGAGCTGTTTTTT
CASSLSGGATGELFF
>15|TRBD1|-|TRBJ1-2|TRBV7-9
TGTGCCAGCAGCTCCCGGGACAGGGGGTTGGATGGCTACACCTTC
CASSSRDRGLDGYTF
>16|-|-|TRBJ1-2|TRBV5-3
TGTGCCAGAAGCTCCCCCCTCGCGGGGGCAAGGAGTGGCTACACCTTC
CARSSPLAGARSGYTF
>11|-|-|TRBJ2-7|TRBV11-2
TGTGCCAGCAGCCACGCCTACGAGCAGTACTTC
CASSHAYEQYF
>15|TRBD2|-|TRBJ2-5|TRBV16
TGTGCCAGCAGCCAATCCGGGGCGGGGGAAGAGACCCAGTACTTC
CASSQSGAGEETQYF
>14|-|-|TRBJ1-4|TRBV19
TGTGCCAGTAGTATTGGCGCGAGGGGGGAAAAACTGTTTTTT
CASSIGARGEKLFF
>17|TRBD2|-|TRBJ2-1|TRBV10-3
TGTGCCATCAGTGAGTCAGTGGGACTAGCGGGGCGCAATGAGCAGTTCTTC
CAISESVGLAGRNEQFF
>14|-|-|TRBJ1-1|TRBV9
TGTGCCAGCACCCCCGGGACACTCAACACTGAAGCTTTCTTT
CASTPGTLNTEAFF
>14|-|-|TRBJ1-2|TRBV2
TGTGCCAGCAGTCCGGGGTGGGGAAAGGATGGCTACACCTTC
CASSPGWGKDGYTF
>16|-|-|TRBJ2-3|TRBV27
TGTGCCAGCGACTCCAAATTCATGGGTGGCACAGATACGCAGTATTTT
CASDSKFMGGTDTQYF
>15|-|-|TRBJ1-5|TRBV6-6
TGTGCCAGCAGTTACTCTGCGGGGAGCAATCAGCCCCAGCATTTT
CASSYSAGSNQPQHF
>15|TRBD2|-|TRBJ2-1|TRBV5-4
TGTGCCAGCAGCCCCTGGGCTAGCGGGGGGAATGAGCAGTTCTTC
CASSPWASGGNEQFF
>15|TRBD1|-|TRBJ1-4|TRBV4-1
TGCGCCAGCAGCCAAGGACAGGGGGCGGTTGAAAAACTGTTTTTT
CASSQGQGAVEKLFF
>16|-|-|TRBJ1-6|TRBV5-4
TGTGCCAGCAGGAAGTTGGGGAGCTCCTATAATTCACCCCTCCACTTT
CASRKLGSSYNSPLHF
>14|TRBD1|-|TRBJ2-7|TRBV28
TGTGCCAGCCTACCGGGAACAGGGGCCTACGAGCAGTACTTC
CASLPGTGAYEQYF
>15|TRBD1|-|TRBJ1-6|TRBV5-5
TGTGCCAGCAGCCTGCAGGGGGCCTATAATTCACCCCTCCACTTT
CASSLQGAYNSPLHF
>15|-|-|TRBJ2-5|TRBV27
TGTGCCAGCAGGCCCGCTTTCGGGGCGGGGGAGACCCAGTACTTC
CASRPAFGAGETQYF
>14|-|-|TRBJ2-5|TRBV19
TGTGCCAGTAGTCCCACCGGGGGTGGGGAGACCCAGTACTTC
CASSPTGGGETQYF
>14|-|-|TRBJ2-3|TRBV13
TGTGCCAGCAGCTCCAGAGGGGCCACAGATACGCAGTATTTT
CASSSRGATDTQYF
>17|TRBD2|few|TRBJ2-7|TRBV4-1
TGCGCCAGCAGCCATCACGGACTAGCGGGGAGCTCCTACGAGCAGTACTTC
CASSHHGLAGSSYEQYF
>15|TRBD1|once|TRBJ1-1|TRBV4-1
TGCGCCAGCAGTCTAAAGGAGGGGGCGCGGACTGAAGCTTTCTTT
CASSLKEGARTEAFF
>17|TRBD1|-|TRBJ2-2|TRBV7-6
TGTGCCAGCTATCCCTCAGCCGGGACAGGGGACACCGGGGAGCTGTTTTTT
CASYPSAGTGDTGELFF
>13|-|-|TRBJ1-1|TRBV6-1
TGTGCCAGGAACATAACAGGTAACACTGAAGCTTTCTTT
CARNITGNTEAFF
>16|TRBD1|-|TRBJ2-3|TRBV11-1
TGTGCCAGCAGCCCCAGGACAGGACTTACCACAGATACGCAGTATTTT
CASSPRTGLTTDTQYF
>13|-|few|TRBJ2-3|TRBV27
TGTGCCAGCAGTCTAACCCGCACAGATACGCAGTATTTT
CASSLTRTDTQYF
>13|TRBD1|-|TRBJ2-7|TRBV7-3
TGTGCCAGCAGCCCGGGACAGTCCTACGAGCAGTACTTC
CASSPGQSYEQYF
>14|-|-|TRBJ2-5|TRBV4-3
TGCGCCAGCAGCCAAGACGGCCCAGGGTATGAGCAGTACTTC
CASSQDGPGYEQYF
>14|-|-|TRBJ1-2|TRBV2
TGTGCCAGCAGTGATGGAGTGTTTGGCGGTCGCTACACCTTC
CASSDGVFGGRYTF
>14|TRBD2|-|TRBJ2-7|TRBV19
TGTGCCAGTAGCCAACGGGGGGAATCTTGGGAGCAGTACTTC
CASSQRGESWEQYF
>15|-|-|TRBJ1-2|TRBV4-3
TGCGCCAGCAGCCAAGATCTCTCCCACGGGTATGGCTACACCTTC
CASSQDLSHGYGYTF
>17|TRBD2|-|TRBJ2-1|TRBV27
TGTGCCAGCAGTACCCGACTAGCGGGGCCCCCGGTGGATGAGCAGTTCTTC
CASSTRLAGPPVDEQFF
>12|-|-|TRBJ1-2|TRBV4-2
TGTGCCAGCAGCCAAGGGCCGAAGGACTACACCTTC
CASSQGPKDYTF